This entry lists 2 T cell receptor beta chains sequenced from one sample in a study of T-cell memory formation after mild COVID-19. TCRdb reanalysed the 5' RACE reads using MiXCR and keeps one entry per CDR3 protein. The sample carries 150,000 to 200,000 distinct CDR3 sequences, approximately 18% recorded once. Sequences were obtained from PBMCs or a T cell subset sorted from them (not recorded which). Every receptor here comes from a man younger than 30 who had mild COVID-19 (a few samples of this study predate the infection). Cell type and time point are not known.

This clonotype is medium-sized (0.01 to 0.1%). CDR3 sequence reads: CASSLKRVLTDTQYF. Written as DNA, the CDR3 is TGTGCCAGCAGCTTAAAACGGGTTCTCACAGATACGCAGTATTTT. The rearrangement links TRBV7-8 to TRBJ2-3; D is unclear. V was shortened by 2 bases and J by 2 bases, with 11 bases between the two germline ends. The CDR3 runs to 15 residues. CDR1 and CDR2 from the germline V gene are SGHVS and FQNEAQ.

In this sample, this clonotype turned up a few times. V usage is TRBV12-3 or TRBV12-4 and J usage is TRBJ2-3; D is ambiguous. V gave up 6 bases and J gave up 3 bases, with 10 bases separating them. This CDR3 spans 13 amino acids. CDR3 loop: CASRTMGTDTQYF. DNA of the CDR3: TGTGCCAGCAGGACCATGGGGACAGATACGCAGTATTTT.